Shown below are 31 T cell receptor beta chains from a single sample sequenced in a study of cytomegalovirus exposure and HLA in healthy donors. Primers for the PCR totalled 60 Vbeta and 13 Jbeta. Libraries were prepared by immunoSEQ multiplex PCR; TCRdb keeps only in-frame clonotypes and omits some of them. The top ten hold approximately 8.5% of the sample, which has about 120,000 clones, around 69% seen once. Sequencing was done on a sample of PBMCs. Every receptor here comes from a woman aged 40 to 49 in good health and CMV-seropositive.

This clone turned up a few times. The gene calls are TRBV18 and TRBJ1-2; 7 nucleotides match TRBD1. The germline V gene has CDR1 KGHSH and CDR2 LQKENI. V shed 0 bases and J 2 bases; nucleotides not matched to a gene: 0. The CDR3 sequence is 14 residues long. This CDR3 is CASSPPTGNYGYTF. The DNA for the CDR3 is TGTGCCAGCTCACCACCGACAGGGAACTATGGCTACACCTTC.

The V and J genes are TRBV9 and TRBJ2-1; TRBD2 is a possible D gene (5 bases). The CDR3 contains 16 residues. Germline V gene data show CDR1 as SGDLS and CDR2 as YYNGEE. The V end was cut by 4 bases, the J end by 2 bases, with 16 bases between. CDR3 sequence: CASSPPRAIPYNEQFF. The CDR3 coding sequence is TGTGCCAGCAGCCCCCCGAGGGCAATTCCCTACAATGAGCAGTTCTTC. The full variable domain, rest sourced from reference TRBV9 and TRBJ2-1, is DSGVTQTPKHLITATGQRVTLRCSPRSGDLSVYWYQQSLDQGLQFLIQYYNGEERAKGNILERFSAQQFPDLHSELNLSSLELGDSALYFCASSPPRAIPYNEQFFGPGTRLTVL.

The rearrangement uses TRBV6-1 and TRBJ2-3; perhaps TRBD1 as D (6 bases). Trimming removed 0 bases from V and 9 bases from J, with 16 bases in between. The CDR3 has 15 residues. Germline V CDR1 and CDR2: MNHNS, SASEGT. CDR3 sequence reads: CASSEAATGPTTQYF. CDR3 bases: TGTGCCAGCAGTGAAGCGGCGACAGGTCCAACGACGCAGTATTTT.

The CDR3 DNA reads as TGTGCCAGCAGTTCGGGGACAGGGTCCAACACTGAAGCTTTCTTT. Its translation: CASSSGTGSNTEAFF. The J gene is TRBJ1-1, the V gene TRBV6-5; 9 bases align to TRBD1. Germline V lookup: CDR1 MNHEY, CDR2 SVGAGI. CDR3 length: 15 residues. Germline trimming cut 4 bases from V and 2 bases from J; bases unmatched to any gene: 5.

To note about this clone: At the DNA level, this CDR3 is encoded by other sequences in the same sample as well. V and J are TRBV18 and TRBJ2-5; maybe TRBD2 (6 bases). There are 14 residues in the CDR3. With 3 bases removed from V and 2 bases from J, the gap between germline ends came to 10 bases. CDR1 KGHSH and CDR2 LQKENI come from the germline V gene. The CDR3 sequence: CASSPRGSQETQYF. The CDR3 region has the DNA TGTGCCAGCTCACCTCGGGGGAGTCAAGAGACCCAGTACTTC.

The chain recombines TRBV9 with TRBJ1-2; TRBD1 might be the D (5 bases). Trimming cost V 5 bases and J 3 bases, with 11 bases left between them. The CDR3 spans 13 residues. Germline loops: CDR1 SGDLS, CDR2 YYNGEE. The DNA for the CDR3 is TGTGCCAGCAGTCCGGGGGACTACTATGGCTACACCTTC. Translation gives CASSPGDYYGYTF.

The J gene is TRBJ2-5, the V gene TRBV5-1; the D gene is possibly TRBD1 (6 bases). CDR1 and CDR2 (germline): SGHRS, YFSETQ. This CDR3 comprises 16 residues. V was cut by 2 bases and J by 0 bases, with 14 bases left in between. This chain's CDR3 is CASSFNGDIYQETQYF. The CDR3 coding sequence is TGCGCCAGCAGCTTTAACGGGGACATCTACCAAGAGACCCAGTACTTC.

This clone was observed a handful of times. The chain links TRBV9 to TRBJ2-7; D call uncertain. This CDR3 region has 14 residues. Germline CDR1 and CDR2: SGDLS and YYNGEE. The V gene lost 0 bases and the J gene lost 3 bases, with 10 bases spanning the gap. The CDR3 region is CASSVGQANYEQYF. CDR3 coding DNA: TGTGCCAGCAGCGTAGGGCAGGCTAACTACGAGCAGTACTTC.

Written as DNA, the CDR3 is TGTGCCAGCAGTGAGGACAGGATAAACACTGAAGCTTTCTTT. This encodes CASSEDRINTEAFF. This chain connects TRBV6-1 to TRBJ1-1; 7 bases are a match to TRBD1. Germline V gene sequence: CDR1 MNHNS, CDR2 SASEGT. The V gene end was trimmed by 3 bases and the J gene end by 2 bases; junction bases not matched to a gene: 3. The CDR3 has 14 amino acids.

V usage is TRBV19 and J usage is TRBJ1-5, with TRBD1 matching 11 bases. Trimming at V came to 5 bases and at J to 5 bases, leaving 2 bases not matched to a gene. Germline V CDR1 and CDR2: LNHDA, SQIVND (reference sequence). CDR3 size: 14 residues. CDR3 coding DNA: TGTGCCAGTAGTGGACAGGGGGCGCATCAGCCCCAGCATTTT. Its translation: CASSGQGAHQPQHF.

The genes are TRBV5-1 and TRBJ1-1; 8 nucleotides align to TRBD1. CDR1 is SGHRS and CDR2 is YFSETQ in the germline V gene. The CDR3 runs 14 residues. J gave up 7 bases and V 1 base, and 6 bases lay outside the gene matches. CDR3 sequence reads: CASSLRGGQGEAFF. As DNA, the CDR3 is TGCGCCAGCAGCTTGAGGGGTGGACAGGGTGAAGCTTTCTTT.

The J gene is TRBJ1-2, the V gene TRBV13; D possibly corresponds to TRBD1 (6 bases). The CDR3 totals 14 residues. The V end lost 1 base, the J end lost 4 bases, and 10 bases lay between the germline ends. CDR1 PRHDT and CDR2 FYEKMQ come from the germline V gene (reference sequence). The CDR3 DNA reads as TGTGCCAGCAGCTTAGAGGACAGATCCTATGGCTACACCTTC. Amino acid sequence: CASSLEDRSYGYTF.

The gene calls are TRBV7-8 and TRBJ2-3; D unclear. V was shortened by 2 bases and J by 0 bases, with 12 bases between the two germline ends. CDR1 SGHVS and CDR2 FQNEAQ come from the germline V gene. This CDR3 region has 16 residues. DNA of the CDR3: TGTGCCAGCAGCTTATTTTTCCTCTCTAGCACAGATACGCAGTATTTT. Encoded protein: CASSLFFLSSTDTQYF.

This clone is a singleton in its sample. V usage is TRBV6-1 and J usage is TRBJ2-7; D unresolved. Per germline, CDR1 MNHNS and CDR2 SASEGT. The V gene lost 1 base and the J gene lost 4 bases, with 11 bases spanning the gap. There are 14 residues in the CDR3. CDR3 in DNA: TGTGCCAGCAGTGAAGGGCCAGTAAATTACGAGCAGTACTTC. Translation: CASSEGPVNYEQYF.

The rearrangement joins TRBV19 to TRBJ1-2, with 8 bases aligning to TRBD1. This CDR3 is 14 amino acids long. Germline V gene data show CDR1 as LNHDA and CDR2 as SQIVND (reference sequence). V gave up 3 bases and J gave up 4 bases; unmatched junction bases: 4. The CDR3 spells CASSIGQGGYGYTF. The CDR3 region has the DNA TGTGCCAGTAGTATCGGACAGGGTGGCTATGGCTACACCTTC.

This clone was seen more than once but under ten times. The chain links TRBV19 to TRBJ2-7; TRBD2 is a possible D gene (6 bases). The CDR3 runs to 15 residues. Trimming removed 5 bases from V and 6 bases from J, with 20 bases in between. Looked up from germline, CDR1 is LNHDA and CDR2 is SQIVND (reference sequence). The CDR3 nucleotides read TGTGCCAGTAGTGTCACTGACGGGACTCATCTCGAGCAGTACTTC. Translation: CASSVTDGTHLEQYF.

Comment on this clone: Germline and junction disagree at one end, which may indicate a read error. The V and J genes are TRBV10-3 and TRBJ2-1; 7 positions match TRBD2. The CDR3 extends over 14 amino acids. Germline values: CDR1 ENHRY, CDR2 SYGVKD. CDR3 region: CAIRGTTSDNEQFF. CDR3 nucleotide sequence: TGTGCCATCAGAGGGACTACCTCCGACAATGAGCAGTTCTTC.

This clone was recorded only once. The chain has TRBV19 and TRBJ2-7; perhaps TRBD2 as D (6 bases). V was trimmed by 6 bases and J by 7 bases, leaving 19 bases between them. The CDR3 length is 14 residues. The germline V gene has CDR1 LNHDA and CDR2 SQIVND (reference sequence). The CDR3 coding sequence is TGTGCCAGTAGCCTGGACCATGGCGGAGGGGAGCAGTACTTC. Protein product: CASSLDHGGGEQYF.

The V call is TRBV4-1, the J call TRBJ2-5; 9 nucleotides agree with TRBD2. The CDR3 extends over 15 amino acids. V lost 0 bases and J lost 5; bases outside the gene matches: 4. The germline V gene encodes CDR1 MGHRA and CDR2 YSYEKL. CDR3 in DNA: TGCGCCAGCAGCCAAGAGAGCGGGGGGCGGGAGACCCAGTACTTC. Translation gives CASSQESGGRETQYF.

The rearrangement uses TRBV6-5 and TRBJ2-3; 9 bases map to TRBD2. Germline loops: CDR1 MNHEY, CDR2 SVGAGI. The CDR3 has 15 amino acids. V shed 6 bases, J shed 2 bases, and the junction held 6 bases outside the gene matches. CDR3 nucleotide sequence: TGTGCCAGCAGATTTAGCGGGAGTTACACAGATACGCAGTATTTT. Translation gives CASRFSGSYTDTQYF.

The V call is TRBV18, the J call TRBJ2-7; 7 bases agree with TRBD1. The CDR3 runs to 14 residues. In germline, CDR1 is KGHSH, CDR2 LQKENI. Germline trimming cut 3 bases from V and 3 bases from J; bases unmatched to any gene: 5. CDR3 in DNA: TGTGCCAGCTCACCCAGACAGGGTTACTACGAGCAGTACTTC. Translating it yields CASSPRQGYYEQYF.

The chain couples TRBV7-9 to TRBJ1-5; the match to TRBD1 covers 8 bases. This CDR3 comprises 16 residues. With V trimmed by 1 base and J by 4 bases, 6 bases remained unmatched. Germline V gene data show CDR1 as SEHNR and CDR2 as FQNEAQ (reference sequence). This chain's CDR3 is CASSLGDRGDNQPQHF. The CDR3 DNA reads TGTGCCAGCAGCTTAGGTGACAGGGGAGATAATCAGCCCCAGCATTTT.

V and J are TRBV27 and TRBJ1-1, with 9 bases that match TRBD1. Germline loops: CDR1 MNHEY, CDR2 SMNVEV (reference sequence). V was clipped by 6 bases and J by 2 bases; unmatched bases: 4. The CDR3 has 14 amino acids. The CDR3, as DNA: TGTGCCAGCAGGACGGGACAGGGAAACACTGAAGCTTTCTTT. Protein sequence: CASRTGQGNTEAFF.

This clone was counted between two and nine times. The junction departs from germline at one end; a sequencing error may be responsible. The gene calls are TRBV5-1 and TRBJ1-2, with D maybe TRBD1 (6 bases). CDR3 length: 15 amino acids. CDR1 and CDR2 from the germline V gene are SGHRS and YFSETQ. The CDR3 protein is CASSLAGDPSYGYPF. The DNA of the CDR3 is TGCGCCAGCAGCTTGGCAGGGGACCCGTCCTATGGCTACCCCTTC.

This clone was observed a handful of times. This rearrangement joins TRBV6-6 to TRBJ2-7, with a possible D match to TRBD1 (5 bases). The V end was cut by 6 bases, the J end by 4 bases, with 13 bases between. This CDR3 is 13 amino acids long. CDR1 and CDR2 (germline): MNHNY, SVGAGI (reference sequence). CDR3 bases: TGTGCCAGCAGGGGCACAGGATATTACGAGCAGTACTTC. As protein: CASRGTGYYEQYF.

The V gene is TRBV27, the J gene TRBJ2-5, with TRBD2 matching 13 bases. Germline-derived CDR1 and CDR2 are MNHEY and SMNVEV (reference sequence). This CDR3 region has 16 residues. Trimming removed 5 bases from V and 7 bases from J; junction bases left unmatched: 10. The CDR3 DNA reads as TGTGCCAGCAGTCCGGCCGGGACTAGCGGGGCAGGGACCCAGTACTTC. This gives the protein CASSPAGTSGAGTQYF.

The CDR3 nucleotides read TGTGCCAGCAATTTTGGAGGGGGGGGTAGATTAGAGACCCAGTACTTC. It is translated as CASNFGGGGRLETQYF. This rearrangement joins TRBV5-4 to TRBJ2-5; TRBD2 might be the D (7 bases). The ends were cut back, 6 bases at V and 4 bases at J, with 22 bases in the middle. Germline lookup yields CDR1 SGHNT and CDR2 YYREEE (reference sequence). The length of the CDR3 is 16 residues. Looking up the rest from reference TRBV5-4 and TRBJ2-5 gives the full variable domain: ETGVTQSPTHLIKTRGQQVTLRCSSQSGHNTVSWYQQALGQGPQFIFQYYREEENGRGNFPPRFSGLQFPNYSSELNVNALELDDSALYLCASNFGGGGRLETQYFGPGTRLLVL.

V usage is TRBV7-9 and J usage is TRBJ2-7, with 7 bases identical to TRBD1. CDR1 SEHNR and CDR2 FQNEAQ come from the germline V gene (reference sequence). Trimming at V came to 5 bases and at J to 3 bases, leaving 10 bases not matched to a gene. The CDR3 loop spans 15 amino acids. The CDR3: CASSPSWGQIYEQYF. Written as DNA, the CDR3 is TGTGCCAGCAGCCCTAGTTGGGGACAGATCTACGAGCAGTACTTC.

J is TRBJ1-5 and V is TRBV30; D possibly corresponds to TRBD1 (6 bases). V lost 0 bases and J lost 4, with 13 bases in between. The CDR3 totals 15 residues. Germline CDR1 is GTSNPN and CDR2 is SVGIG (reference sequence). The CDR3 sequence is CAWSVDGTPNQPQHF. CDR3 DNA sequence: TGTGCCTGGAGTGTAGATGGGACACCGAATCAGCCCCAGCATTTT.

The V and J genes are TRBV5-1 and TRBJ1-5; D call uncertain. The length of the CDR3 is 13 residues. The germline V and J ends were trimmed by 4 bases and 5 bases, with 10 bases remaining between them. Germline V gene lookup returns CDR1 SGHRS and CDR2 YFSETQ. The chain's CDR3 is CASSPGSDQPQHF. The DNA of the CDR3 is TGCGCCAGCAGCCCTGGCTCCGATCAGCCCCAGCATTTT. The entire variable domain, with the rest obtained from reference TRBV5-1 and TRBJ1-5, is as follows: KAGVTQTPRYLIKTRGQQVTLSCSPISGHRSVSWYQQTPGQGLQFLFEYFSETQRNKGNFPGRFSGRQFSNSRSEMNVSTLELGDSALYLCASSPGSDQPQHFGDGTRLSIL.

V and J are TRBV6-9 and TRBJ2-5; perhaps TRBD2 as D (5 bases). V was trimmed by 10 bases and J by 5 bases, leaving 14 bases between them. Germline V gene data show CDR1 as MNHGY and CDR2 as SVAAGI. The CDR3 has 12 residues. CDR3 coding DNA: TGTGCCACCCTGTCGGGGTACGAGACCCAGTACTTC. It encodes CATLSGYETQYF.